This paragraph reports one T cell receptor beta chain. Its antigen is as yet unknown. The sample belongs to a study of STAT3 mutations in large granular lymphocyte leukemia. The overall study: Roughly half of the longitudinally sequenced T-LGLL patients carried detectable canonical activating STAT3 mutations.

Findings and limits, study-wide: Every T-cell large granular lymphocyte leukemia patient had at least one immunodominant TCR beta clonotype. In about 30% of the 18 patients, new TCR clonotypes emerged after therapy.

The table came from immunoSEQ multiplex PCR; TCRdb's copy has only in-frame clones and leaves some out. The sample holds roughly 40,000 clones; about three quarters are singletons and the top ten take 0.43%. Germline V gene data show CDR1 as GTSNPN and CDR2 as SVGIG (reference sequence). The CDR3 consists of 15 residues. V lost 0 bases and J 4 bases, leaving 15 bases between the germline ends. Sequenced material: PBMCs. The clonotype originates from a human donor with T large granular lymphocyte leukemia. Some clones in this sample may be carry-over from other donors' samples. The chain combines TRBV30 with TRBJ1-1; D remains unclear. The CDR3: CAWSVAQQRRTEAFF. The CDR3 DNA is TGTGCCTGGAGTGTTGCCCAGCAACGGCGCACTGAAGCTTTCTTT.